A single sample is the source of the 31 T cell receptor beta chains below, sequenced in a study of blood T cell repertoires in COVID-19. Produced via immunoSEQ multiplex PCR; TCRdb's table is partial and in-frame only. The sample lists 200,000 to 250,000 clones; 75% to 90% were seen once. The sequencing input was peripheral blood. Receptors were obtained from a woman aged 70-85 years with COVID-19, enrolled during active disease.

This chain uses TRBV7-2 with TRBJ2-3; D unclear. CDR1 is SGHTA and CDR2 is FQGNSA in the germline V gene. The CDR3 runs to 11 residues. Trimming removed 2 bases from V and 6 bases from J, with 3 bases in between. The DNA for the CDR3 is TGTGCCAGCAGCTTACGTGATACGCAGTATTTT. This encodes CASSLRDTQYF.

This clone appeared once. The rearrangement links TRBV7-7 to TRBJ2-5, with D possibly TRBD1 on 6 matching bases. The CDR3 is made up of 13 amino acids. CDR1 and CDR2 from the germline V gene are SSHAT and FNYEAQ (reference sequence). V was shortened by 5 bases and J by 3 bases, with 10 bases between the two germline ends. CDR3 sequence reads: CASSIRTEETQYF. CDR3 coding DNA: TGTGCCAGCAGCATTCGGACAGAAGAGACCCAGTACTTC.

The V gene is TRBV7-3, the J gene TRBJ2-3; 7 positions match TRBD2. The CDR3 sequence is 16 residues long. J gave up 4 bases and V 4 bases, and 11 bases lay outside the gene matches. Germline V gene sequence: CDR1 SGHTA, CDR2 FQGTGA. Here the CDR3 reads CASSSQDGRGADTQYF. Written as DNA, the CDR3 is TGTGCCAGCAGCTCGCAGGATGGGAGGGGTGCAGATACGCAGTATTTT.

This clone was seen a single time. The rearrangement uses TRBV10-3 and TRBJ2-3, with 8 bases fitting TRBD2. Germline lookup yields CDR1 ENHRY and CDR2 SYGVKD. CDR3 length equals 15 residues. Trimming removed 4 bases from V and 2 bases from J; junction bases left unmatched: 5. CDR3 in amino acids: CAISVGTRDTDTQYF. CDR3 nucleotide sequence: TGTGCCATCAGTGTAGGGACTAGGGACACAGATACGCAGTATTTT.

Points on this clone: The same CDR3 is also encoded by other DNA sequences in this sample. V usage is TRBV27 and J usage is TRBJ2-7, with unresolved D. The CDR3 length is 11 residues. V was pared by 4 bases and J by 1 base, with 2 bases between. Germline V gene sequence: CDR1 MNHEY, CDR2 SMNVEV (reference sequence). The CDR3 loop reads CASSSSYEQYF. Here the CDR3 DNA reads TGTGCCAGCAGTTCATCCTACGAGCAGTACTTC.

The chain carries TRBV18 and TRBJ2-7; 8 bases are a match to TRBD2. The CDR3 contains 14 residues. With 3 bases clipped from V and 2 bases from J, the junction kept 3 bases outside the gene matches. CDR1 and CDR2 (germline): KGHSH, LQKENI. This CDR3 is CASSPTSVAYEQYF. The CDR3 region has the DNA TGTGCCAGCTCACCGACTAGCGTTGCCTACGAGCAGTACTTC. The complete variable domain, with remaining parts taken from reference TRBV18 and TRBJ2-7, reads NAGVMQNPRHLVRRRGQEARLRCSPMKGHSHVYWYRQLPEEGLKFMVYLQKENIIDESGMPKERFSAEFPKEGPSILRIQQVVRGDSAAYFCASSPTSVAYEQYFGPGTRLTVT.

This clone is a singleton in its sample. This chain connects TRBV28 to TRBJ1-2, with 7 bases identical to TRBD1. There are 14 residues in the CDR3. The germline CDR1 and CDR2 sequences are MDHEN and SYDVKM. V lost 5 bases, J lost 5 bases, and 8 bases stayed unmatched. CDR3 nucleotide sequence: TGTGCCAGCAGTCCGGGGACAGTTCTGTATGGCTACACCTTC. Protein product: CASSPGTVLYGYTF.

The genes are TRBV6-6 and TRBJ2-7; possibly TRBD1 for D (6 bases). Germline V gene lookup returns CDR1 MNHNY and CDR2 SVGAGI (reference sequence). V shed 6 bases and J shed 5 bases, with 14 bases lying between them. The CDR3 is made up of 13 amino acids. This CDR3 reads CASRLRDNHEQYF. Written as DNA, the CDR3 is TGTGCCAGCAGACTACGGGACAACCACGAGCAGTACTTC.

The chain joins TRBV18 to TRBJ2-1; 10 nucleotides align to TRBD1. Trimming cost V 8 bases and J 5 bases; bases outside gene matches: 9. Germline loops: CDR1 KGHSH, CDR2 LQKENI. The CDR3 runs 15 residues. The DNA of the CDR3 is TGTGCCAGCACATACGGGACAGGGGACCACAATGAGCAGTTCTTC. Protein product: CASTYGTGDHNEQFF.

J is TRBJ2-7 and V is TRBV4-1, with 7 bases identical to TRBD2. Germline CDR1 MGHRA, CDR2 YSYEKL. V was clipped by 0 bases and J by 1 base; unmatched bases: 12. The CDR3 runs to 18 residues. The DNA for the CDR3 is TGCGCCAGCAGCCAAGATTTTCGGCTGGCGGGAGTTTCCTACGAGCAGTACTTC. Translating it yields CASSQDFRLAGVSYEQYF.

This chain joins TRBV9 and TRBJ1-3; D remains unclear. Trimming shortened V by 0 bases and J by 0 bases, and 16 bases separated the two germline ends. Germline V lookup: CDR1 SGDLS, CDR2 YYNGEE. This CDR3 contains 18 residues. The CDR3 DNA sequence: TGTGCCAGCAGCGTAGCTTTCTCGTCACAGATCTCTGGAAACACCATATATTTT. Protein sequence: CASSVAFSSQISGNTIYF. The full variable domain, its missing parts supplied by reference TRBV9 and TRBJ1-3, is DSGVTQTPKHLITATGQRVTLRCSPRSGDLSVYWYQQSLDQGLQFLIQYYNGEERAKGNILERFSAQQFPDLHSELNLSSLELGDSALYFCASSVAFSSQISGNTIYFGEGSWLTVV.

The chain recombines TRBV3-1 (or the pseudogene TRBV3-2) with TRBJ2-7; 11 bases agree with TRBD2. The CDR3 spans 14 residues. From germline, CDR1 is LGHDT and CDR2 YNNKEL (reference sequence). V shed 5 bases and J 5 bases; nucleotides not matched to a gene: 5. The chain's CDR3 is CASSLLAGENEQYF. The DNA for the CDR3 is TGTGCCAGCAGCTTACTAGCGGGGGAGAACGAGCAGTACTTC.

In nucleotides, the CDR3 is TGTGCCAGCCAGGGGGGTTTAGGCAATCAGCCCCAGCATTTT. Translated: CASQGGLGNQPQHF. The chain carries TRBV28 and TRBJ1-5, with 7 bases identical to TRBD1. The V gene end was trimmed by 8 bases and the J gene end by 2 bases; junction bases not matched to a gene: 6. The CDR3 extends over 14 amino acids. The germline CDR1 and CDR2 sequences are MDHEN and SYDVKM.

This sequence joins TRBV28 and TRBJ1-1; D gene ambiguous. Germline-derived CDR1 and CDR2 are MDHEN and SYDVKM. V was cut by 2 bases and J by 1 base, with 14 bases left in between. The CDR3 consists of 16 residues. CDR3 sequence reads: CASSLRSTGSNTEAFF. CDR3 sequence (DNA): TGTGCCAGCAGTTTAAGGAGTACGGGGTCGAACACTGAAGCTTTCTTT.

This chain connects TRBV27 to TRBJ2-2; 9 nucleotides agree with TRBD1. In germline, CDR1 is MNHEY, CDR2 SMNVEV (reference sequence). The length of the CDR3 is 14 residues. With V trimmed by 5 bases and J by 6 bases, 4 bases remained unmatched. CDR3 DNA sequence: TGTGCCAGCAGTGGGACAGGGAGGGCCGGGGAGCTGTTTTTT. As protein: CASSGTGRAGELFF.

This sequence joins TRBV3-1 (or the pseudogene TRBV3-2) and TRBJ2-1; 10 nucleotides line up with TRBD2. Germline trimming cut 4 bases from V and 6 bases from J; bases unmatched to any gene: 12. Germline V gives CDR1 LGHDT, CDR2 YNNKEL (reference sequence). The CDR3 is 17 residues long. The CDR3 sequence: CASSPGPQVAGGNEQFF. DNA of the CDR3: TGTGCCAGCAGCCCCGGACCCCAGGTAGCGGGGGGCAATGAGCAGTTCTTC.

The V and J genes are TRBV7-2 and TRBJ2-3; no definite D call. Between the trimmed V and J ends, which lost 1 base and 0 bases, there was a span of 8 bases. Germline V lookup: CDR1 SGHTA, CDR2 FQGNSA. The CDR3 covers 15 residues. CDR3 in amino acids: CASSLGMSSTDTQYF. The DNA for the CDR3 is TGTGCCAGCAGCTTAGGTATGAGTAGCACAGATACGCAGTATTTT. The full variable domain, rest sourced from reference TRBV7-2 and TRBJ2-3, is GAGVSQSPSNKVTEKGKDVELRCDPISGHTALYWYRQSLGQGLEFLIYFQGNSAPDKSGLPSDRFSAERTGGSVSTLTIQRTQQEDSAVYLCASSLGMSSTDTQYFGPGTRLTVL.

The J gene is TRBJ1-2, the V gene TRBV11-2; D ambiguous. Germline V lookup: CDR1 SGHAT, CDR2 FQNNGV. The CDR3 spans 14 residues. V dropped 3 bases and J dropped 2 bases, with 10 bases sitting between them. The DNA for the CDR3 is TGTGCCAGCAGCTTTTTTCAGCGCAACTATGGCTACACCTTC. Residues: CASSFFQRNYGYTF. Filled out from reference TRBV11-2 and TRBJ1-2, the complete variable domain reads EAGVAQSPRYKIIEKRQSVAFWCNPISGHATLYWYQQILGQGPKLLIQFQNNGVVDDSQLPKDRFSAERLKGVDSTLKIQPAKLEDSAVYLCASSFFQRNYGYTFGSGTRLTVV.

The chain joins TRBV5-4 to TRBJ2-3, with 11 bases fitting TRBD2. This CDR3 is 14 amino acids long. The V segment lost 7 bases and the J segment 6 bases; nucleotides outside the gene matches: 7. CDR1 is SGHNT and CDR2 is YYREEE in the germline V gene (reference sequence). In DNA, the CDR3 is TGTGCCAGCGGAACTAGCGGGAGACCCGATACGCAGTATTTT. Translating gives CASGTSGRPDTQYF.

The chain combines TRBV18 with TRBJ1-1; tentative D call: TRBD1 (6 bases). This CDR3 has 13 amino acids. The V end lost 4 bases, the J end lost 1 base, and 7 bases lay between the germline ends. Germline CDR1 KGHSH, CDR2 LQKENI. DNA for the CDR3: TGTGCCAGCTCACGGGGACAGAACACTGAAGCTTTCTTT. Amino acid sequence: CASSRGQNTEAFF.

The DNA for the CDR3 is TGTGCCAGCAGCGGAGCGAGTAGCGGGATCTCAGATACGCAGTATTTT. Translating gives CASSGASSGISDTQYF. This chain links TRBV11-2 with TRBJ2-3; 8 positions agree with TRBD2. From germline, CDR1 is SGHAT and CDR2 FQNNGV. This CDR3 contains 16 residues. V dropped 5 bases and J dropped 4; count of bases not matched to a gene: 11.

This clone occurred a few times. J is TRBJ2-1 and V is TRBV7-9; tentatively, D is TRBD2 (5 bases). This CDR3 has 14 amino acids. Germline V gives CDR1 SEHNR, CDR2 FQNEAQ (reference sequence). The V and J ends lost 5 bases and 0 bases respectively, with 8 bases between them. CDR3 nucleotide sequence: TGTGCCAGCAGCCGAGGGTTCTCCTACAATGAGCAGTTCTTC. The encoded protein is CASSRGFSYNEQFF.

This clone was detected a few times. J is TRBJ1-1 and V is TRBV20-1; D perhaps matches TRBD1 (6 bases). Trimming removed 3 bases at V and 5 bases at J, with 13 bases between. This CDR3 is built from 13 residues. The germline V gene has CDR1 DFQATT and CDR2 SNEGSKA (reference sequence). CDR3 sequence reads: CSASEGGRTEAFF. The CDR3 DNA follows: TGCAGTGCTAGTGAGGGGGGAAGGACTGAAGCTTTCTTT.

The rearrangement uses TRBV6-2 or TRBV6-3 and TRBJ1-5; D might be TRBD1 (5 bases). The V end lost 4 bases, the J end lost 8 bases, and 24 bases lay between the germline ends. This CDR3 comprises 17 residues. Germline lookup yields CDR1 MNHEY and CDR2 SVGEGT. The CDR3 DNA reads TGTGCCAGCAGTTGGGATCCAGGATTAGGGGTTGGGGAGCCCCAGCATTTT. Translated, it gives CASSWDPGLGVGEPQHF.

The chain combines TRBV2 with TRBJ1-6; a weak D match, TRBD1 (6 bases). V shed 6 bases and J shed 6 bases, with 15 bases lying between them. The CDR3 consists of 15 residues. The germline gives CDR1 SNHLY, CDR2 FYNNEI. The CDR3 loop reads CASSRTAWSNSPLHF. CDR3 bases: TGTGCCAGCAGCCGGACAGCCTGGAGTAATTCACCCCTCCACTTT.

CDR3 sequence: CASSQDAGFHSNQPQHF. In nucleotides, the CDR3 is TGCGCCAGCAGCCAAGATGCAGGGTTTCATAGCAATCAGCCCCAGCATTTT. The chain employs TRBV4-3 and TRBJ1-5, with D tentatively TRBD1 (5 bases). CDR1 is LGHNA, CDR2 YSLEER, per germline. The CDR3 loop spans 17 amino acids. V was pared by 0 bases and J by 0 bases, with 12 bases between.

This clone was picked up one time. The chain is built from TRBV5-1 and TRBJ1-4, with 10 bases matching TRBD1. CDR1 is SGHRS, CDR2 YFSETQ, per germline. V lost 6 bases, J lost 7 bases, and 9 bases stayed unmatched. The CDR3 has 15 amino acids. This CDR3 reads CASKKSGQGFEKLFF. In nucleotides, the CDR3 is TGCGCCAGCAAAAAATCGGGACAGGGGTTTGAAAAACTGTTTTTT.

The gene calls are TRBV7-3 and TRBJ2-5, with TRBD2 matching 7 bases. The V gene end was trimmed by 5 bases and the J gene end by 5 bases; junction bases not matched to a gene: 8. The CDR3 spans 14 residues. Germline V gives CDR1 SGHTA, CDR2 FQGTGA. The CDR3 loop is CASSPSGGGETQYF. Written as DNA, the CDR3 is TGTGCCAGCAGCCCCTCCGGGGGAGGGGAGACCCAGTACTTC.

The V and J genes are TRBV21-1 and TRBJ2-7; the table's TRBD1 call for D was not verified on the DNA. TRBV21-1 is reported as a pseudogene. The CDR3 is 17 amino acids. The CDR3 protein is CASSQTGTYQQAYEQYF. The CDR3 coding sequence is TGTGCCAGCAGCCAGACAGGGACGTACCAGCAAGCCTACGAGCAGTACTTC.

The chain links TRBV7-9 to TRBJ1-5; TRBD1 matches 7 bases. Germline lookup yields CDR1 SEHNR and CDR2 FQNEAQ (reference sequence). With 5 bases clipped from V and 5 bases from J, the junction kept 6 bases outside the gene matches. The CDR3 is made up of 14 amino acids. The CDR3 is CASSEDRLDQPQHF. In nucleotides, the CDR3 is TGTGCCAGCAGCGAGGACAGGTTGGATCAGCCCCAGCATTTT.

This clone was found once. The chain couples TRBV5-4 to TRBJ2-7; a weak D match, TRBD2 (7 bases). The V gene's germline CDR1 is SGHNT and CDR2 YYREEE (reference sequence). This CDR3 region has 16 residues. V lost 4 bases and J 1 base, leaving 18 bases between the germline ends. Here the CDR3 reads CASSPPGGGKSYEQYF. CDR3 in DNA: TGTGCCAGCAGCCCTCCGGGGGGCGGGAAATCCTACGAGCAGTACTTC. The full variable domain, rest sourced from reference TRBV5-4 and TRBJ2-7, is ETGVTQSPTHLIKTRGQQVTLRCSSQSGHNTVSWYQQALGQGPQFIFQYYREEENGRGNFPPRFSGLQFPNYSSELNVNALELDDSALYLCASSPPGGGKSYEQYFGPGTRLTVT.